Given below is one TCR beta chain in context. Its antigen is not identified. The entry originates in a study of shared clonotypes between healthy human individuals. In the study overall: With ages of 18 to 49, the donors were a couple of women and a few men. Each donor's CD8 memory used one plate, CD8 naive two, each CD4 subset three. Points from the study as a whole: Sampling was confined to blood; repertoires within tissues likely differ. Clonotype sharing among donors, it was expected, would be affected by sequencing depth.

TCRdb keeps only in-frame clones here, not all; method: immunoSEQ multiplex PCR. The sample lists 150,000 to 200,000 clones, approximately 61% occurring once. V lost 3 bases and J 6 bases, leaving 12 bases between the germline ends. In germline, CDR1 is SGHAT, CDR2 FQNNGV. This CDR3 contains 13 residues. The specimen sequenced was memory CD4+ T cells sorted from blood. The subset denotes: CD45RA-negative fraction. V and J are TRBV11-2 and TRBJ2-7, with D perhaps matching TRBD2 (5 bases). The source is a man aged 25-45 years in good health. The CDR3 loop is CASSLGANSEQYF. DNA of the CDR3: TGTGCCAGCAGCTTGGGAGCGAATAGCGAGCAGTACTTC.